This passage covers 6 T cell receptor beta chains from one sample sequenced in a study of vaccination and CD4 T cells after COVID-19. Sequencing of cultured CD4+ T cell DNA used the Oncomine TCR Beta short-read assay. MiXCR was run by TCRdb on the PCR reads, yielding one entry per CDR3 protein. The sample has fewer than 15,000 distinct CDR3 sequences, around 48% seen once. Their cognate antigens are unknown. Treatment here: approximately nine-day PBMC culture with coronavirus spike peptide pools or control peptides (ViraFEST assay). Sequenced material: CD4+ T cells from blood, cultured in vitro. Receptor source: a human donor who had recovered from COVID-19.

V gene TRBV4-1 combines with J gene TRBJ2-2; D may be TRBD1 (5 bases). Germline assignment: CDR1 MGHRA and CDR2 YSYEKL. The CDR3 covers 14 residues. The V end lost 3 bases, the J end lost 6 bases, and 11 bases lay between the germline ends. The DNA of the CDR3 is TGCGCCAGCAGCCAGGCAGGGTGGGCCGGGGAGCTGTTTTTT. It codes for CASSQAGWAGELFF.

The chain carries TRBV19 and TRBJ2-5, with D tentatively TRBD1 (6 bases). This CDR3 is built from 13 residues. Germline assignment: CDR1 LNHDA and CDR2 SQIVND (reference sequence). The germline V and J ends were trimmed by 5 bases and 7 bases, with 14 bases remaining between them. CDR3 in amino acids: CASSRRDTGTQYF. The CDR3 DNA follows: TGTGCCAGTAGTCGTCGGGACACGGGGACCCAGTACTTC.

The V gene is TRBV12-3 or TRBV12-4, the J gene TRBJ2-3, with D tentatively TRBD2 (6 bases). The CDR3 is 15 amino acids. V was pared by 7 bases and J by 6 bases, with 20 bases between. The DNA of the CDR3 is TGTGCCAGCACCCTGGGGGGAAACCTAGGGGATACGCAGTATTTT. This encodes CASTLGGNLGDTQYF.

Only a few counts were recorded for this clonotype. The rearrangement joins TRBV20-1 to TRBJ2-2; D may be TRBD2 (5 bases). Trimming pared 6 bases from V and 8 bases from J, leaving 22 bases between. Germline V gene lookup returns CDR1 DFQATT and CDR2 SNEGSKA (reference sequence). The CDR3 is 15 amino acids. CDR3 nucleotides: TGCAGTGCCAAAAGAGGGCATCCAGAGGTTGGGGAGCTGTTTTTT. This codes for CSAKRGHPEVGELFF.

This clonotype occurred a few times. This sequence joins TRBV20-1 and TRBJ1-5; 7 bases map to TRBD1. This CDR3 is 15 amino acids long. Per germline, CDR1 DFQATT and CDR2 SNEGSKA (reference sequence). Trimming at V came to 6 bases and at J to 5 bases, leaving 13 bases not matched to a gene. As DNA, the CDR3 is TGCAGTGCCGCCGTCGGGACAGTTTTGGATCAGCCCCAGCATTTT. This translates into CSAAVGTVLDQPQHF.

This clonotype has just one count. This chain joins TRBV6-2 or TRBV6-3 and TRBJ2-1; unclear D gene. V lost 3 bases and J lost 5, with 2 bases in between. The CDR3 covers 11 residues. CDR1 and CDR2 (germline): MNHEY, SVGEGT. CDR3 nucleotides: TGTGCCAGCAGTTATGACAATGAGCAGTTCTTC. Amino acids: CASSYDNEQFF.